The 5 T cell receptor beta chains below come from one sample, sequenced in a study of cytomegalovirus exposure and HLA in healthy donors. Data came from immunoSEQ multiplex PCR; TCRdb stores just in-frame clones and leaves some out. The table includes around 95,000 clones, 85% detected once. Sequenced sample: PBMCs. The receptors come from a man aged 18 to 30 in good health and CMV-seropositive.

The chain joins TRBV11-2 to TRBJ1-4; a possible D gene is TRBD1 (5 bases). The CDR3 has 16 amino acids. V was pared by 5 bases and J by 8 bases, with 21 bases between. CDR1 and CDR2 (germline): SGHAT, FQNNGV. CDR3 sequence reads: CASSEIRGAEPEKLFF. The CDR3 DNA sequence: TGTGCCAGCAGCGAGATAAGGGGTGCAGAACCCGAAAAACTGTTTTTT.

The gene calls are TRBV27 and TRBJ2-7; 10 bases fit TRBD1. This CDR3 region has 14 residues. V shed 5 bases, J shed 4 bases, and the junction held 5 bases outside the gene matches. Germline V CDR1 and CDR2: MNHEY, SMNVEV (reference sequence). For the CDR3, the DNA is TGTGCCAGCAGTGCTGGACAGGGGGTGTACGAGCAGTACGTC. Amino acid sequence: CASSAGQGVYEQYV.

The V call is TRBV5-1, the J call TRBJ2-7; tentative D call: TRBD2 (5 bases). The germline gives CDR1 SGHRS, CDR2 YFSETQ. The CDR3 extends over 14 amino acids. Trimming pared 0 bases from V and 4 bases from J, leaving 11 bases between. CDR3: CASSLDPGGYEQYV. The CDR3 DNA is TGCGCCAGCAGCTTGGATCCGGGCGGGTACGAGCAGTACGTC.

J is TRBJ2-7 and V is TRBV27, with D possibly TRBD1 on 5 matching bases. The CDR3 runs to 14 residues. CDR1 is MNHEY, CDR2 SMNVEV, per germline (reference sequence). V was trimmed by 3 bases and J by 5 bases, leaving 14 bases between them. The CDR3 region is CASSFFRDGNEQYV. The CDR3 region has the DNA TGTGCCAGCAGTTTCTTCAGGGATGGGAACGAGCAGTACGTC.

The V gene is TRBV28, the J gene TRBJ1-4; D remains unclear. This CDR3 spans 15 amino acids. The V gene lost 5 bases and the J gene lost 0 bases, with 10 bases spanning the gap. Germline lookup yields CDR1 MDHEN and CDR2 SYDVKM. The CDR3 region is CASSLPRSTNEKLFF. Here the CDR3 DNA reads TGTGCCAGCAGTCTCCCCCGGTCAACTAATGAAAAACTGTTTTTT. Complete variable domain (other parts from reference TRBV28 and TRBJ1-4): DVKVTQSSRYLVKRTGEKVFLECVQDMDHENMFWYRQDPGLGLRLIYFSYDVKMKEKGDIPEGYSVSREKKERFSLILESASTNQTSMYLCASSLPRSTNEKLFFGSGTQLSVL.